The 24 T cell receptor beta chains below come from one sample, sequenced in a study of blood T cell repertoires in COVID-19. TCRdb's table, derived via immunoSEQ multiplex PCR, lists solely in-frame clones and lacks some. Altogether 200,000 to 250,000 clones are present, 86% being singletons, with the ten largest covering approximately 13%. Sequences were obtained from peripheral blood. The receptor set was obtained from a man at least 80 years old with acute or convalescent COVID-19.

This chain connects TRBV4-3 to TRBJ2-5; 12 nucleotides agree with TRBD1. The V gene end was trimmed by 4 bases and the J gene end by 7 bases; junction bases not matched to a gene: 10. This CDR3 comprises 16 residues. Germline V gene sequence: CDR1 LGHNA, CDR2 YSLEER. The CDR3 DNA reads TGCGCCAGCAGCCCTCATGGGACAGGGGGCAGAGTGACCCAGTACTTC. This encodes CASSPHGTGGRVTQYF.

This clone was seen just once. The J gene is TRBJ1-5, the V gene TRBV6-5, with 7 positions matching TRBD1. CDR1 and CDR2 from the germline V gene are MNHEY and SVGAGI. This CDR3 region has 14 residues. V shed 5 bases and J 4 bases; nucleotides not matched to a gene: 5. In DNA, the CDR3 is TGTGCCAGCAGTCTAAGGGACAGTAATCAGCCCCAGCATTTT. It codes for CASSLRDSNQPQHF.

The chain combines TRBV18 with TRBJ1-2, with a tentative D call TRBD1 (5 bases). Trimming removed 5 bases at V and 6 bases at J, with 16 bases between. The CDR3 has 14 amino acids. Germline V gives CDR1 KGHSH, CDR2 LQKENI. DNA for the CDR3: TGTGCCAGCTCATCGAGTGCGGGGCTGGATGGCTACACCTTC. Residues: CASSSSAGLDGYTF.

The genes are TRBV2 and TRBJ2-1; D is perhaps TRBD2 (5 bases). Trimming removed 5 bases at V and 0 bases at J, with 8 bases between. The germline V gene encodes CDR1 SNHLY and CDR2 FYNNEI. The CDR3 is made up of 14 amino acids. The chain's CDR3 is CASSSAVSYNEQFF. The CDR3 DNA reads as TGTGCCAGCAGTTCAGCGGTCTCCTACAATGAGCAGTTCTTC.

Worth noting for this clone: An end of the junction does not agree with germline; a read error may underlie this. The rearrangement links TRBV7-7 to TRBJ2-7, with 7 bases matching TRBD1. Germline-derived CDR1 and CDR2 are SSHAT and FNYEAQ (reference sequence). CDR3 length: 13 residues. The CDR3 DNA reads TGTGCTAGCAGCGGAAGGGACAGCCACGAGCAGTACTTC. Translating gives CASSGRDSHEQYF.

V gene TRBV28 combines with J gene TRBJ2-1; 9 bases are shared with TRBD2. Germline-derived CDR1 and CDR2 are MDHEN and SYDVKM. Germline trimming cut 8 bases from V and 3 bases from J; bases unmatched to any gene: 14. The CDR3 runs 17 residues. The CDR3 protein is CASLTGGGRALYNEQFF. The CDR3 DNA follows: TGTGCCAGCCTCACGGGGGGCGGGAGGGCCCTCTACAATGAGCAGTTCTTC.

V is TRBV4-2 and J is TRBJ2-1; D perhaps matches TRBD2 (6 bases). The CDR3 length is 15 residues. Per germline, CDR1 LGHNA and CDR2 YNFKEQ. The V gene lost 4 bases and the J gene lost 9 bases, with 19 bases spanning the gap. CDR3 sequence (DNA): TGTGCCAGCAGCCCAGTTGCTAGTACCGGGGGTGAGCAGTTCTTC. Protein product: CASSPVASTGGEQFF.

The V and J genes are TRBV3-1 (or the pseudogene TRBV3-2) and TRBJ2-3; D call uncertain. Trimming removed 8 bases from V and 0 bases from J, with 6 bases in between. Germline lookup yields CDR1 LGHDT and CDR2 YNNKEL (reference sequence). This CDR3 has 12 amino acids. The CDR3 DNA reads TGTGCCAGCGAGGCTAGCACAGATACGCAGTATTTT. The encoded protein is CASEASTDTQYF.

The V gene is TRBV7-2, the J gene TRBJ2-7; a possible D gene is TRBD1 (6 bases). Trimming took 5 bases from V and 0 from J, leaving 14 bases between them. Germline V lookup: CDR1 SGHTA, CDR2 FQGNSA. CDR3 length equals 15 residues. CDR3 loop: CASSATGTVSYEQYF. The DNA of the CDR3 is TGTGCCAGCAGCGCGACAGGTACCGTCTCCTACGAGCAGTACTTC.

The CDR3 coding sequence is TGTGCCAGCAACCCAGGAACGGGAAGCTATGGCTACACCTTC. This codes for CASNPGTGSYGYTF. V and J are TRBV28 and TRBJ1-2, with D unresolved. V dropped 7 bases and J dropped 4 bases, with 16 bases sitting between them. Germline V lookup: CDR1 MDHEN, CDR2 SYDVKM. The CDR3 totals 14 residues.

The rearrangement joins TRBV7-2 to TRBJ1-3; tentatively, D is TRBD1 (5 bases). The V and J ends lost 1 base and 4 bases respectively, with 20 bases between them. The CDR3 has 18 amino acids. The germline CDR1 and CDR2 sequences are SGHTA and FQGNSA. The CDR3 nucleotides are TGTGCCAGCAGCTTAGAACACCCCCTGACAGTTCCAGGAAACACCATATATTTT. It codes for CASSLEHPLTVPGNTIYF.

The chain is built from TRBV3-1 (or the pseudogene TRBV3-2) and TRBJ1-2; D possibly corresponds to TRBD1 (6 bases). Germline loops: CDR1 LGHDT, CDR2 YNNKEL (reference sequence). The V end was cut by 2 bases, the J end by 4 bases, with 17 bases between. The CDR3 has 16 amino acids. CDR3 sequence: CASSQRATGTPYGYTF. The CDR3 DNA is TGTGCCAGCAGCCAACGAGCAACAGGGACCCCCTATGGCTACACCTTC.

This clone was seen a single time. The genes are TRBV2 and TRBJ1-5; 8 bases are shared with TRBD1. Germline values: CDR1 SNHLY, CDR2 FYNNEI. The CDR3 is 14 residues long. J gave up 2 bases and V 7 bases, and 4 bases lay outside the gene matches. CDR3 amino acids: CASKDRGGNQPQHF. The CDR3 region has the DNA TGTGCCAGCAAAGACAGGGGCGGCAATCAGCCCCAGCATTTT.

The chain is built from TRBV6-5 and TRBJ2-6; possibly TRBD1 for D (6 bases). CDR1 and CDR2 (germline): MNHEY, SVGAGI. This CDR3 spans 15 amino acids. Between the trimmed V and J ends, which lost 2 bases and 4 bases, there was a span of 9 bases. The CDR3 here is CASSYPGAGANVLTF. DNA for the CDR3: TGTGCCAGCAGTTACCCAGGGGCCGGGGCCAACGTCCTGACTTTC.

This clone was counted a single time. This chain joins TRBV5-5 and TRBJ1-1, with a possible D match to TRBD1 (5 bases). Trimming removed 2 bases at V and 6 bases at J, with 11 bases between. The CDR3 extends over 13 amino acids. Germline V gene lookup returns CDR1 SGHKS and CDR2 YYEKEE (reference sequence). CDR3 in DNA: TGTGCCAGCAGCTTACTGGGGGACTCTGAAGCTTTCTTT. This translates into CASSLLGDSEAFF. Full variable domain (remainder filled in from reference TRBV5-5 and TRBJ1-1): DAGVTQSPTHLIKTRGQQVTLRCSPISGHKSVSWYQQVLGQGPQFIFQYYEKEERGRGNFPDRFSARQFPNYSSELNVNALLLGDSALYLCASSLLGDSEAFFGQGTRLTVV.

The chain joins TRBV5-4 to TRBJ2-7; TRBD1 aligns across 11 bases. The CDR3 is made up of 16 amino acids. Germline-derived CDR1 and CDR2 are SGHNT and YYREEE (reference sequence). The V gene end was trimmed by 4 bases and the J gene end by 2 bases; junction bases not matched to a gene: 8. The DNA for the CDR3 is TGTGCCAGCAGCCCCCGGACAGGGGGCTCCCCCTACGAGCAGTACTTC. Residues: CASSPRTGGSPYEQYF.

The CDR3 DNA is TGCGCCAGCAGCCAAGATCGACGGACTAGCGGTTCCTACGAGCAGTACTTC. Translating it yields CASSQDRRTSGSYEQYF. The J gene is TRBJ2-7, the V gene TRBV4-1; TRBD2 matches 10 bases. CDR1 is MGHRA and CDR2 is YSYEKL in the germline V gene. The CDR3 has 17 residues. Trimming removed 0 bases from V and 1 base from J; junction bases left unmatched: 6.

V and J are TRBV5-5 and TRBJ2-2; TRBD2 aligns across 14 bases. With 6 bases clipped from V and 6 bases from J, the junction kept 4 bases outside the gene matches. Germline CDR1 SGHKS, CDR2 YYEKEE (reference sequence). The CDR3 has 15 amino acids. The DNA of the CDR3 is TGTGCCAGCAACCAGGGACTAGCGGGAGCCGGGGAGCTGTTTTTT. Translating gives CASNQGLAGAGELFF.

This clone was detected once. V and J are TRBV28 and TRBJ2-7; D remains ambiguous. The CDR3 runs 14 residues. Trimming cost V 8 bases and J 6 bases, with 20 bases left between them. CDR1 is MDHEN, CDR2 SYDVKM, per germline. The CDR3 DNA reads TGTGCCAGCTCCGAGACCCGGCGGATGGGCGAGCAGTACTTC. This sequence encodes CASSETRRMGEQYF.

The chain combines TRBV3-1 (or the pseudogene TRBV3-2) with TRBJ2-3; 12 nucleotides align to TRBD2. CDR3 length: 15 residues. Losses at the gene ends were 4 bases for V and 6 bases for J; bases not matched to a gene: 5. CDR1 and CDR2 from the germline V gene are LGHDT and YNNKEL (reference sequence). Here the CDR3 DNA reads TGTGCCAGCAGCCCCCCTAGCGGGGGGGCGGATACGCAGTATTTT. This sequence encodes CASSPPSGGADTQYF.

The CDR3 DNA reads as TGTGCCAGCAGTTACTCGACACAAGGGGATGAAAAACTGTTTTTT. It translates to CASSYSTQGDEKLFF. The chain employs TRBV6-5 and TRBJ1-4, with D perhaps matching TRBD1 (5 bases). The CDR3 consists of 15 residues. V lost 0 bases, J lost 6 bases, and 11 bases lay in between. Per the germline V gene, CDR1 is MNHEY and CDR2 is SVGAGI.

The chain joins TRBV7-3 to TRBJ2-7, with D perhaps TRBD2 (5 bases). Germline CDR1 SGHTA, CDR2 FQGTGA. V lost 5 bases, J lost 7 bases, and 15 bases lay in between. The CDR3 sequence is 13 residues long. The DNA of the CDR3 is TGTGCCAGCAGCACCGGACCTGGAGGAGAGCAGTACTTC. As protein: CASSTGPGGEQYF.

The gene calls are TRBV5-6 and TRBJ2-1; TRBD1 might be the D (6 bases). CDR1 and CDR2 (germline): SGHDT, YYEEEE. The CDR3 is made up of 15 amino acids. V dropped 1 base and J dropped 8 bases, with 16 bases sitting between them. CDR3 protein: CASSLRDTRFHEQFF. Written as DNA, the CDR3 is TGTGCCAGCAGCTTGCGGGACACTAGATTCCATGAGCAGTTCTTC. The full variable domain, in which reference TRBV5-6 and TRBJ2-1 provide the parts outside the CDR3, is DAGVTQSPTHLIKTRGQQVTLRCSPKSGHDTVSWYQQALGQGPQFIFQYYEEEERQRGNFPDRFSGHQFPNYSSELNVNALLLGDSALYLCASSLRDTRFHEQFFGPGTRLTVL.

On this clone: The same CDR3 also results from other DNA sequences found in this sample. This chain links TRBV3-1 (or the pseudogene TRBV3-2) with TRBJ1-2, with TRBD1 as a possible D gene (6 bases). The germline V and J ends were trimmed by 1 base and 4 bases, with 7 bases remaining between them. Germline V gene lookup returns CDR1 LGHDT and CDR2 YNNKEL (reference sequence). This CDR3 contains 13 residues. The CDR3 DNA sequence: TGTGCCAGCAGCCAAGGGACAGCCTATGGCTACACCTTC. It encodes CASSQGTAYGYTF.